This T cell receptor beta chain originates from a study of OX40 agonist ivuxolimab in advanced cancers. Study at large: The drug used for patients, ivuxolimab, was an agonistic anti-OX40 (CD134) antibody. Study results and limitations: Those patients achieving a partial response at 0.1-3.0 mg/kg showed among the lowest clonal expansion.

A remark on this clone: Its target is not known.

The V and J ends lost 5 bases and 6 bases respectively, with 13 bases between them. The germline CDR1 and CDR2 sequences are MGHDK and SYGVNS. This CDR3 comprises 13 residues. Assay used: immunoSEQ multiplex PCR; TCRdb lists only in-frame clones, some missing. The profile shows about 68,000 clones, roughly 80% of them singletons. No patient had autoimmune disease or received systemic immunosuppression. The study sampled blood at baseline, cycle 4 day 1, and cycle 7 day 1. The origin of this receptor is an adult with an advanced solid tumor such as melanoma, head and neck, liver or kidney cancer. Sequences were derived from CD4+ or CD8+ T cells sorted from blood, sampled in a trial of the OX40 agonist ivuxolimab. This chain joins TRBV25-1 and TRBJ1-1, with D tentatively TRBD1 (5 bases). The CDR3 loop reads CASSLQASAEAFF. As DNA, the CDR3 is TGTGCCAGCAGTTTACAGGCTTCGGCTGAAGCTTTCTTT.